A single TCR beta chain is shown here with its context. The data were taken from a study of technical replicates of blood from several donors. Generated by immunoSEQ multiplex PCR, the TCRdb table keeps only in-frame clones and is missing some. The table lists 60,000 to 90,000 clones, just under 95% of them singletons. The germline V and J ends were trimmed by 0 bases and 7 bases, with 3 bases remaining between them. The CDR3 is 12 residues long. The germline gives CDR1 LNHNV, CDR2 YYDKDF (reference sequence). The chain employs TRBV15 and TRBJ2-2, with D unresolved. This clonotype was sampled from a human donor in good health. Sample: T cells isolated from PBMCs. DNA for the CDR3: TGTGCCACCAGCAGAGATCGCGGGGAGCTGTTTTTT. It specifies CATSRDRGELFF. The complete variable domain, with remaining parts taken from reference TRBV15 and TRBJ2-2, reads DAMVIQNPRYQVTQFGKPVTLSCSQTLNHNVMYWYQQKSSQAPKLLFHYYDKDFNNEADTPDNFQSRRPNTSFCFLDIRSPGLGDTAMYLCATSRDRGELFFGEGSRLTVL.